A single sample is the source of the 8 T cell receptor beta chains below, sequenced in a study of T cells in localized non-small cell lung cancer. Assay: immunoSEQ multiplex PCR; the TCRdb copy retains only in-frame clones and omits some. The sample records 1,400 to 1,500 clones, around 22% being singletons. The sample was normal lung tissue next to the tumor, taken before any cancer treatment. The receptors originated from a woman aged 35-75 years with stage I lung adenocarcinoma.

This chain links TRBV29-1 with TRBJ2-7, with TRBD2 matching over 9 bases. The CDR3 runs to 13 residues. The germline V gene encodes CDR1 SQVTM and CDR2 ANQGSEA. V trimming: 3 bases; J trimming: 2 bases; junction bases outside the gene matches: 2. The CDR3 nucleotides are TGCAGCGTTGAGGTAGCGGGGGCCTACGAGCAGTACTTC. Translated: CSVEVAGAYEQYF.

This clone was seen a handful of times. The chain is built from TRBV11-3 and TRBJ2-1, with D unresolved. The CDR3 sequence is 15 residues long. Germline values: CDR1 SGHNT, CDR2 YENEEA. The V and J ends lost 4 bases and 0 bases respectively, with 10 bases between them. The chain's CDR3 is CASSSTRNSYNEQFF. The DNA of the CDR3 is TGTGCCAGCAGCTCGACTCGAAACTCCTACAATGAGCAGTTCTTC.

As DNA, the CDR3 is TGTGCCAGCTCACCATCCTACAGAGGGGACACAGATACGCAGTATTTT. The encoded protein is CASSPSYRGDTDTQYF. This chain joins TRBV18 and TRBJ2-3; D possibly uses TRBD1 or TRBD2 (5 bases each). Germline loops: CDR1 KGHSH, CDR2 LQKENI. This CDR3 is 16 amino acids long. Trimming removed 2 bases from V and 2 bases from J, with 14 bases in between.

The table lists this clone with a few counts. CDR3 nucleotide sequence: TGTGCCAGCAGCTTCGGGGGAATGAACACTGAAGCTTTCTTT. Its translation: CASSFGGMNTEAFF. The chain recombines TRBV11-3 with TRBJ1-1; weak D call: TRBD1 (5 bases). CDR3 length: 14 amino acids. Trimming removed 3 bases from V and 0 bases from J, with 8 bases in between. Germline assignment: CDR1 SGHNT and CDR2 YENEEA.

In this sample, this clone turned up a few times. The chain is built from TRBV18 and TRBJ1-1; D remains unclear. Per the germline V gene, CDR1 is KGHSH and CDR2 is LQKENI. The CDR3 runs 14 residues. The ends were cut back, 1 base at V and 1 base at J, with 7 bases in the middle. CDR3 amino acids: CASSPRQENTEAFF. Here the CDR3 DNA reads TGTGCCAGCTCACCACGGCAGGAGAACACTGAAGCTTTCTTT. Based on the CDR3 plus reference TRBV18 and TRBJ1-1, the full variable domain is NAGVMQNPRHLVRRRGQEARLRCSPMKGHSHVYWYRQLPEEGLKFMVYLQKENIIDESGMPKERFSAEFPKEGPSILRIQQVVRGDSAAYFCASSPRQENTEAFFGQGTRLTVV.

This clone turned up a few times. The chain joins TRBV7-5 to TRBJ2-3; TRBD1 is the table's D call and was not checked against the DNA. TRBV7-5 is a pseudogene segment. The CDR3 spans 14 residues. Here the CDR3 reads CASSLPQDTDTQYF. The CDR3 DNA follows: TGTGCCAGCAGCCTCCCACAGGACACAGATACGCAGTATTTT.

This clone ranks as large. The rearrangement uses TRBV11-3 and TRBJ2-2, with D perhaps TRBD1 (5 bases). V was pared by 3 bases and J by 5 bases, with 10 bases between. CDR1 and CDR2 from the germline V gene are SGHNT and YENEEA. The CDR3 is made up of 14 amino acids. The DNA of the CDR3 is TGTGCCAGCAGCTTGGGGCAGGATACCGGGGAGCTGTTTTTT. It yields the protein CASSLGQDTGELFF.

This clone occurred a few times. DNA for the CDR3: TGTGCCAGCAGCACGAGGGGGGGAAGATCCTACAATGAGCAGTTCTTC. Protein: CASSTRGGRSYNEQFF. The chain has TRBV11-3 and TRBJ2-1; D may be TRBD2 (7 bases). Germline lookup yields CDR1 SGHNT and CDR2 YENEEA. The CDR3 contains 16 residues. The V gene lost 5 bases and the J gene lost 1 base, with 15 bases spanning the gap.